Below are 30 T cell receptor beta chains sequenced from a single sample in a study of blood T cells in healthy people across ages (dated by TCRdb to between 2015 and 2017). Library preparation was by 5' RACE. The reads were generated on an Illumina HiSeq 2500. A second roughly 6 to 12 cycle PCR used a sample-barcoded 5' primer and a J-beta primer mix. In-frame beta chains were kept once TCRdb had trimmed the public reads at Q25 with fastp and called clones with MiXCR. Rows merge per CDR3 protein into single entries with the most common DNA and genes. The sample table shows more than 700,000 distinct CDR3 sequences, and about half are seen once. The ten largest account for about a sixth of the sample. The sample consisted of blood. The receptors here all came from a man older than 75 in good health.

CDR3 nucleotides: TGTGCCAGCAGCAAAGCGGCCCGGGTTGTTGGTAATGAGCAGTTCTTC. It yields the protein CASSKAARVVGNEQFF. The genes are TRBV21-1 and TRBJ2-1; TRBD1, the table's D call, was not compared with the DNA. TRBV21-1 has pseudogene status. The CDR3 covers 16 residues.

This clonotype was counted ten times or more. The J gene is TRBJ2-6, the V gene TRBV12-3 or TRBV12-4; the match to TRBD1 covers 8 bases. Trimming removed 7 bases from V and 2 bases from J; junction bases left unmatched: 7. The CDR3 consists of 16 residues. DNA for the CDR3: TGTGCCAGCACTAGGACAGGGAGGACTGGGGCCAACGTCCTGACTTTC. Amino acid sequence: CASTRTGRTGANVLTF.

V is TRBV27 and J is TRBJ2-4; D is possibly TRBD1 (5 bases). The DNA matches TRBJ2-7 better at its end, which makes the J call doubtful. CDR1 and CDR2 (germline): MNHEY, SMNVEV (reference sequence). The CDR3 loop spans 16 amino acids. The CDR3 DNA sequence: TGTGCCAGCAGCCCAACAGGAAGAAAGGGATTCGGCGAGCAGTACTTC. It translates to CASSPTGRKGFGEQYF.

In regard to this clonotype: One end of the junction does not line up with germline, which may come from a read error. This chain joins TRBV12-3 or TRBV12-4 and TRBJ2-3; no definite D call. There are 12 residues in the CDR3. This CDR3 is CASSNSTDMQYF. The CDR3, as DNA: TGTGCCAGCAGTAACAGCACAGATATGCAGTATTTT.

This clonotype appeared once. This may come from a read error, since a much larger clone is one base off. V gene TRBV9 combines with J gene TRBJ2-7; 7 bases line up with TRBD1. CDR3 length: 15 amino acids. Germline lookup yields CDR1 SGDLS and CDR2 YYNGEE. CDR3 in DNA: TGTACCAGCAGCGTAGATGCAGGGGGATCCTACGAGCAGTACTTC. Translation: CTSSVDAGGSYEQYF.

The chain is built from TRBV20-1 and TRBJ1-2; 8 bases line up with TRBD1. The V segment lost 6 bases and the J segment 3 bases; nucleotides outside the gene matches: 6. This CDR3 contains 13 residues. CDR1 is DFQATT, CDR2 SNEGSKA, per germline (reference sequence). CDR3 protein: CSARKQGDYGYTF. Written as DNA, the CDR3 is TGCAGTGCGAGAAAACAGGGGGACTATGGCTACACCTTC.

This clonotype has ten or more counts. This chain connects TRBV4-2 to TRBJ2-1; D is possibly TRBD2 (6 bases). Per the germline V gene, CDR1 is LGHNA and CDR2 is YNFKEQ. CDR3 length equals 16 residues. V was trimmed by 0 bases and J by 7 bases, leaving 16 bases between them. DNA of the CDR3: TGTGCCAGCAGCCAAGATGGGAGGCCCAGAGGGAATGAGCAGTTCTTC. This translates into CASSQDGRPRGNEQFF.

The rearrangement links TRBV12-3 or TRBV12-4 to TRBJ2-1, with 10 positions matching TRBD2. CDR3 length equals 13 residues. V lost 2 bases and J lost 10; bases outside the gene matches: 2. CDR3 sequence: CASSLKAGGEQFF. The CDR3 DNA reads TGTGCCAGCAGTTTAAAAGCGGGAGGGGAGCAGTTCTTC.

In its sample, this clonotype was seen once. This chain joins TRBV10-3 and TRBJ2-1, with 10 bases aligning to TRBD2. The J segment lost 8 bases and the V segment lost 10 bases, leaving 8 bases of the junction unmatched. This CDR3 is 13 amino acids long. The germline V gene encodes CDR1 ENHRY and CDR2 SYGVKD. The CDR3 DNA follows: TGTGCCACAGCGGGGGGGCTCATCGATGAGCAGTTCTTC. Amino acid sequence: CATAGGLIDEQFF.

In this sample, this clonotype turned up many times. Its ends do not fully match the called genes, so a read error is possible. The V call is TRBV5-1, the J call TRBJ2-5; D is possibly TRBD2 (6 bases). This CDR3 spans 13 amino acids. The germline V gene encodes CDR1 SGHRS and CDR2 YFSETQ. CDR3 sequence: CASSLEGAETQYF. DNA for the CDR3: TGTGCCAGCAGCTTGGAGGGAGCAGAGACCCAGTACTTC.

V usage is TRBV16 and J usage is TRBJ2-6, with 7 bases identical to TRBD1. The CDR3 contains 16 residues. Per the germline V gene, CDR1 is KGHSY and CDR2 is FQNENV. The ends lost 0 bases at V and 1 base at J; junction bases unmatched: 0. For the CDR3, the DNA is TGTGCCAGCAGCCAATCGGGACAGTCTGGGGCCAACGTCCTGACTTTC. Encoded protein: CASSQSGQSGANVLTF. The entire variable domain, with the rest obtained from reference TRBV16 and TRBJ2-6, is as follows: GEEVAQTPKHLVRGEGQKAKLYCAPIKGHSYVFWYQQVLKNEFKFLISFQNENVFDETGMPKERFSAKCLPNSPCSLEIQATKLEDSAVYFCASSQSGQSGANVLTFGAGSRLTVL.

Here the CDR3 DNA reads TGCAGTGCCTCACCCGGACTAGCGGGGAGGGGAGATACGCAGTATTTT. Protein product: CSASPGLAGRGDTQYF. V usage is TRBV20-1 and J usage is TRBJ2-3; 12 nucleotides line up with TRBD2. V was clipped by 6 bases and J by 5 bases; unmatched bases: 12. CDR1 and CDR2 from the germline V gene are DFQATT and SNEGSKA (reference sequence). CDR3 length: 16 residues.

This clonotype was counted many times. This chain connects TRBV29-1 to TRBJ2-7; no clear D gene. The germline gives CDR1 SQVTM, CDR2 ANQGSEA. The V end was cut by 6 bases, the J end by 1 base, with 10 bases between. CDR3 length equals 12 residues. DNA of the CDR3: TGCAGCGTGAATACTGGATCCTACGAGCAGTACTTC. Amino acids: CSVNTGSYEQYF.

The J gene is TRBJ2-1, the V gene TRBV4-1, with D possibly being TRBD2 (6 bases). Trimming pared 0 bases from V and 5 bases from J, leaving 8 bases between. Germline V gives CDR1 MGHRA, CDR2 YSYEKL. The CDR3 runs 14 residues. CDR3 sequence (DNA): TGCGCCAGCAGCCAAGATGGACTAAACAATGAGCAGTTCTTC. This sequence encodes CASSQDGLNNEQFF.

The rearrangement joins TRBV12-3 or TRBV12-4 to TRBJ2-4; D is undetermined. The last part of the DNA fits TRBJ2-7 better; the J call may be wrong. The CDR3 has 13 amino acids. In DNA form, the CDR3 reads TGTGCCAGCAGTTTTTTGTGGAACTACGAGCAGTACTTC. Amino acid sequence: CASSFLWNYEQYF.

Here the CDR3 DNA reads TGTGCCAGCAGCAGGGGAGTCAGGGCATTCTCCTACGAGCTGTACTTC. Translation: CASSRGVRAFSYELYF. V usage is TRBV21-1 and J usage is TRBJ2-7; the D call TRBD1 from the table was never checked on the DNA. TRBV21-1 is assigned pseudogene status. CDR3 length equals 16 residues.

V and J are TRBV20-1 and TRBJ1-5; possibly TRBD1 for D (5 bases). The CDR3 has 16 amino acids. The germline gives CDR1 DFQATT, CDR2 SNEGSKA (reference sequence). V lost 1 base to trimming and J lost 7 bases, with 20 bases between them. CDR3 sequence: CSARVQGGEGWQPQHF. The CDR3 nucleotides are TGCAGTGCTAGAGTCCAGGGAGGGGAGGGCTGGCAGCCCCAGCATTTT.

The chain links TRBV28 to TRBJ2-3, with a tentative D call TRBD2 (5 bases). CDR3 size: 17 residues. The germline V gene has CDR1 MDHEN and CDR2 SYDVKM. V was trimmed by 8 bases and J by 2 bases, leaving 23 bases between them. CDR3: CASVFIGGLHNTDTQYF. CDR3 bases: TGTGCCAGCGTATTCATAGGAGGTCTTCACAACACAGATACGCAGTATTTT.

This clonotype has a handful of counts. CDR3 bases: TGTGCCAGCAGCACCAAGACAGGTCCACCGGGGGATGAGCAGTTCTTC. It yields the protein CASSTKTGPPGDEQFF. The rearrangement joins TRBV7-9 to TRBJ2-1; D might be TRBD1 or TRBD2, each matching 6 bases. Deletions cut 5 bases from V and 8 bases from J, with 22 bases between. This CDR3 is 16 amino acids long. Germline values: CDR1 SEHNR, CDR2 FQNEAQ (reference sequence).

The chain carries TRBV24-1 and TRBJ2-7; 10 nucleotides agree with TRBD1. This CDR3 is 15 amino acids long. Germline lookup yields CDR1 KGHDR and CDR2 SFDVKD. J was trimmed by 1 base and V by 7 bases; bases with no gene match: 6. CDR3 DNA: TGTGCCACCAGGGCCGGGACAGGGGATTCCTACGAGCAGTACTTC. Translating it yields CATRAGTGDSYEQYF.

This clonotype was recorded at least ten times. The chain couples TRBV5-5 to TRBJ1-4; D gene uncertain. This CDR3 region has 14 residues. V shed 2 bases and J shed 4 bases, with 9 bases lying between them. Per germline, CDR1 SGHKS and CDR2 YYEKEE (reference sequence). DNA for the CDR3: TGTGCCAGCAGCTTCGGAGGGAATAATGAAAAACTGTTTTTT. Its protein is CASSFGGNNEKLFF.

The V gene is TRBV7-3, the J gene TRBJ2-1; the D is unclear. Trimming removed 5 bases from V and 13 bases from J, with 18 bases in between. CDR1 is SGHTA and CDR2 is FQGTGA in the germline V gene. The CDR3 covers 13 residues. The CDR3 loop is CASSQTTAETQFF. The CDR3, as DNA: TGTGCCAGCAGCCAAACAACGGCGGAGACCCAGTTCTTC.

The chain links TRBV5-5 to TRBJ2-5; D uncertain. Trimming stripped 0 bases from V and 13 bases from J, with 19 bases between. Germline CDR1 SGHKS, CDR2 YYEKEE (reference sequence). The CDR3 length is 14 residues. The CDR3 reads CASSLALEDYERYF. The CDR3 coding sequence is TGTGCCAGCAGCTTGGCTCTAGAGGATTACGAGCGGTACTTC.

On this clonotype itself: One base away lies a much larger clone, so this may be a sequencing read error. The chain has TRBV11-2 and TRBJ2-1, with no clear D. The CDR3 is made up of 16 amino acids. V gave up 1 base and J gave up 7 bases, with 17 bases separating them. The germline CDR1 and CDR2 sequences are SGHAT and FQNNGV. This CDR3 is CASSLVGVGPLNEQFF. The CDR3 coding sequence is TGTGCCAGCAGCTTAGTGGGCGTAGGGCCTCTTAATGAGCAGTTCTTC.

The CDR3 reads CASSSTSGRAPANNEQFF. CDR3 bases: TGTGCCAGCAGTTCGACTAGCGGGAGGGCCCCAGCTAACAATGAGCAGTTCTTC. The chain uses TRBV27 and TRBJ2-1; 14 positions agree with TRBD2. CDR1 and CDR2 from the germline V gene are MNHEY and SMNVEV (reference sequence). The ends lost 4 bases at V and 5 bases at J; junction bases unmatched: 10. This CDR3 comprises 18 residues.

The rearrangement uses TRBV2 and TRBJ2-3; TRBD2 matches 8 bases. The V and J ends lost 7 bases and 2 bases, in that order; junction bases with no gene match: 8. The CDR3 has 15 residues. Germline V gene sequence: CDR1 SNHLY, CDR2 FYNNEI. The CDR3: CASKVSSGYTDTQYF. CDR3 DNA: TGTGCCAGCAAAGTCTCTAGCGGGTACACAGATACGCAGTATTTT.

As concerns this clonotype: One base away lies a much larger clone, so this may be a sequencing read error. The V call is TRBV7-3, the J call TRBJ2-3; D perhaps matches TRBD2 (5 bases). CDR1 and CDR2 from the germline V gene are SGHTA and FQGTGA. The CDR3 runs 13 residues. The CDR3 DNA follows: TGTGCCAGCAGCTTAATGAAGGGAGATACGCGGTATTTT. This translates into CASSLMKGDTRYF.

The chain employs TRBV20-1 and TRBJ1-5; D ambiguous. Germline CDR1 and CDR2: DFQATT and SNEGSKA (reference sequence). This CDR3 is 14 amino acids long. V lost 4 bases, J lost 5 bases, and 15 bases lay in between. In nucleotides, the CDR3 is TGCAGTGCTACCTCGTTGAGGACTGATCAGCCCCAGCATTTT. It codes for CSATSLRTDQPQHF.

The chain combines TRBV7-3 with TRBJ2-1; 7 bases map to TRBD2. Germline V gene lookup returns CDR1 SGHTA and CDR2 FQGTGA. This CDR3 has 16 residues. Losses at the gene ends were 4 bases for V and 6 bases for J; bases not matched to a gene: 12. The CDR3 DNA is TGTGCCAGCAGCTCCCTCGGCGGGAGCGACCCCAATGAGCAGTTCTTC. It encodes CASSSLGGSDPNEQFF. Combining the CDR3 with reference TRBV7-3 and TRBJ2-1 gives the whole variable domain GAGVSQTPSNKVTEKGKYVELRCDPISGHTALYWYRQSLGQGPEFLIYFQGTGAADDSGLPNDRFFAVRPEGSVSTLKIQRTERGDSAVYLCASSSLGGSDPNEQFFGPGTRLTVL.

The chain couples TRBV20-1 to TRBJ2-1; perhaps TRBD2 as D (6 bases). This CDR3 is built from 13 residues. Looked up from germline, CDR1 is DFQATT and CDR2 is SNEGSKA (reference sequence). V lost 6 bases and J lost 12, with 21 bases in between. The CDR3 DNA reads as TGCAGTGCCGTAACTAGCTACAACTCAGGGCAGTTCTTC. It codes for CSAVTSYNSGQFF.